These 12 T cell receptor beta chains were all obtained from the same sample, sequenced in a study of T cell changes during pregnancy in multiple sclerosis (dated by TCRdb to the late 2010s). Receptor libraries were prepared by the immunoSEQ multiplex PCR assay. This is the immuneACCESS table as TCRdb keeps it, with only in-frame sequences that have V and J called. A part of the clones is gone; compared with another copy, unresolved V genes explain less than half, and the rest is unexplained. The sample records over 60,000 clones, roughly 91% of which are singletons. The ten largest account for 0.6% to 0.8% of the sample. Sequencing used peripheral blood, obtained in the third trimester of pregnancy. These receptors came from a female donor in good health, enrolled as a control in a pregnancy study.

This sequence joins TRBV15 and TRBJ1-1, with D hard to call. V dropped 0 bases and J dropped 1 base, with 9 bases sitting between them. CDR3 length: 15 residues. In germline, CDR1 is LNHNV, CDR2 YYDKDF (reference sequence). The CDR3 coding sequence is TGTGCCACCAGCAGAGATCGTCGGAGGAACACTGAAGCTTTCTTT. Translated, it gives CATSRDRRRNTEAFF.

The gene calls are TRBV25-1 and TRBJ1-6; D ambiguous. Trimming took off 7 bases at V and 6 bases at J, with 16 bases between the two ends. CDR1 is MGHDK and CDR2 is SYGVNS in the germline V gene. This CDR3 has 15 residues. CDR3 sequence reads: CASNKGEAVNSPLHF. The CDR3, as DNA: TGTGCCAGCAACAAGGGAGAGGCAGTTAATTCACCCCTCCACTTT.

V and J are TRBV7-8 and TRBJ1-3; a possible D gene is TRBD1 (5 bases). This CDR3 is 15 amino acids long. V dropped 0 bases and J dropped 1 base, with 7 bases sitting between them. Germline CDR1 reads SGHVS; CDR2 reads FQNEAQ. CDR3 in DNA: TGTGCCAGCAGCTTAGCGGGGGGTTCTGGAAACACCATATATTTT. It specifies CASSLAGGSGNTIYF.

This sequence joins TRBV5-1 and TRBJ2-2; no clear D. Germline loops: CDR1 SGHRS, CDR2 YFSETQ. Between the trimmed V and J ends, which lost 3 bases and 2 bases, there was a span of 11 bases. The CDR3 contains 15 residues. This CDR3 is CASSSGSGNTGELFF. The DNA for the CDR3 is TGCGCCAGCAGCTCCGGTTCAGGAAACACCGGGGAGCTGTTTTTT.

The rearrangement links TRBV4-2 to TRBJ1-2; 7 nucleotides agree with TRBD1. CDR1 and CDR2 from the germline V gene are LGHNA and YNFKEQ. Germline trimming cut 4 bases from V and 0 bases from J; bases unmatched to any gene: 5. The CDR3 is 15 amino acids. The CDR3 DNA reads TGTGCCAGCAGCCGACCGGACAGGACTAACTATGGCTACACCTTC. Amino acid sequence: CASSRPDRTNYGYTF.

The chain employs TRBV6-1 and TRBJ1-1; D is possibly TRBD1 (5 bases). The V and J ends lost 4 bases and 1 base respectively, with 13 bases between them. The CDR3 is 15 residues long. CDR1 and CDR2 (germline): MNHNS, SASEGT. The CDR3 is CASSAIQRGNTEAFF. For the CDR3, the DNA is TGTGCCAGCAGTGCCATCCAAAGGGGGAACACTGAAGCTTTCTTT.

V gene TRBV18 combines with J gene TRBJ1-2, with 10 nucleotides matching TRBD1. The J segment lost 3 bases and the V segment lost 2 bases, leaving 3 bases of the junction unmatched. This CDR3 has 15 residues. Per the germline V gene, CDR1 is KGHSH and CDR2 is LQKENI. CDR3 in amino acids: CASSPLDRGDYGYTF. The CDR3, as DNA: TGTGCCAGCTCACCATTGGACAGGGGGGACTATGGCTACACCTTC.

This chain connects TRBV18 to TRBJ1-2, with D possibly being TRBD1 (6 bases). The germline CDR1 and CDR2 sequences are KGHSH and LQKENI. Trimming left V 6 bases short and J 6 bases short, with 17 bases between. CDR3 length: 14 amino acids. CDR3 sequence (DNA): TGTGCCAGCTCCCGCGAAGACAGGCCAGATGGCTACACCTTC. Protein sequence: CASSREDRPDGYTF.

This clone was picked up one time. The genes are TRBV19 and TRBJ1-5; 10 bases line up with TRBD1. J gave up 6 bases and V 4 bases, and 12 bases lay outside the gene matches. CDR1 and CDR2 from the germline V gene are LNHDA and SQIVND (reference sequence). The CDR3 consists of 17 residues. The CDR3 DNA follows: TGTGCCAGTAGTAACGAACTAGACAGGGGGCAAAGTCAGCCCCAGCATTTT. It specifies CASSNELDRGQSQPQHF.

The J gene is TRBJ2-1, the V gene TRBV6-5; the match to TRBD1 covers 9 bases. CDR1 is MNHEY, CDR2 SVGAGI, per germline. V was pared by 6 bases and J by 6 bases, with 12 bases of the junction left unmatched. The CDR3 is 16 amino acids. The CDR3 loop reads CASSYIPGQGANEQFF. In nucleotides, the CDR3 is TGTGCCAGCAGCTACATCCCGGGACAGGGAGCCAATGAGCAGTTCTTC.

The DNA for the CDR3 is TGTGCCACCAGCAGGGGGTTACAGGTTATCTATGGCTACACCTTC. Protein: CATSRGLQVIYGYTF. The chain employs TRBV15 and TRBJ1-2, with TRBD1 as a possible D gene (5 bases). The CDR3 covers 15 residues. V gave up 3 bases and J gave up 4 bases, with 15 bases separating them. Germline CDR1 reads LNHNV; CDR2 reads YYDKDF (reference sequence).

The chain carries TRBV30 and TRBJ1-1; 11 positions match TRBD1. The ends lost 3 bases at V and 4 bases at J; junction bases unmatched: 4. Germline CDR1 GTSNPN, CDR2 SVGIG (reference sequence). The CDR3 length is 14 residues. This chain's CDR3 is CAWSGGQGATEAFF. The CDR3 DNA sequence: TGTGCCTGGAGCGGAGGACAGGGGGCCACTGAAGCTTTCTTT.